Presented here are 32 T cell receptor beta chains from one specimen sequenced in a study of T-cell reconstitution after alpha-beta-depleted transplantation in children. A TCRbeta library incorporating unique molecular identifiers was prepared. TCRdb passed the PCR reads through MiXCR, listing each CDR3 protein once. The sample shows 900,000 or so distinct CDR3 sequences, approximately 15% of them seen only once. Here the sequenced sample was PBMCs, mostly from graft donor cells, taken 360 days after TCRalphabeta/CD19-depleted stem cell transplant. The receptors stem from a male patient between 10 and 17 years old who had a stem cell transplant for acute lymphoblastic leukemia, so the T cells may come from the graft donor.

There are a few counts of this clonotype. The rearrangement links TRBV5-1 to TRBJ2-1; tentatively, D is TRBD1 or TRBD2 (5 bases each). The length of the CDR3 is 16 residues. Trimming took off 1 base at V and 4 bases at J, with 15 bases between the two ends. Germline CDR1 is SGHRS and CDR2 is YFSETQ. In DNA, the CDR3 is TGCGCCAGCAGCTTGATAGAGGGACCGGTTTACAATGAGCAGTTCTTC. This gives the protein CASSLIEGPVYNEQFF.

The chain combines TRBV5-1 with TRBJ2-4; D is unclear. V shed 4 bases and J shed 5 bases, with 19 bases lying between them. CDR1 SGHRS and CDR2 YFSETQ come from the germline V gene. The length of the CDR3 is 16 residues. CDR3 loop: CASSNDGSLAQNIQYF. Written as DNA, the CDR3 is TGCGCCAGCAGCAACGACGGAAGCCTTGCTCAAAACATTCAGTACTTC.

This clonotype was seen more than once but under ten times. The chain links TRBV4-1 to TRBJ2-7; 11 bases fit TRBD2. The CDR3 loop spans 17 amino acids. J was trimmed by 6 bases and V by 1 base; bases with no gene match: 11. Germline V gene data show CDR1 as MGHRA and CDR2 as YSYEKL. CDR3 in amino acids: CASSQVTSGSVSIEQYF. The CDR3 coding sequence is TGCGCCAGCAGCCAAGTAACTAGCGGGAGTGTATCGATCGAGCAGTACTTC.

A few counts support this clonotype. The chain links TRBV7-6 to TRBJ2-1, with D possibly being TRBD1 or TRBD2 (6 bases each). Germline V gives CDR1 SGHVS, CDR2 FNYEAQ. The CDR3 loop spans 13 amino acids. The V gene lost 4 bases and the J gene lost 10 bases, with 14 bases spanning the gap. The CDR3 protein is CASSSPGAPEQFF. DNA of the CDR3: TGTGCCAGCAGCTCCCCGGGGGCGCCCGAGCAGTTCTTC.

The chain combines TRBV15 with TRBJ2-1; a weak D match, TRBD1 (6 bases). The length of the CDR3 is 15 residues. CDR1 LNHNV and CDR2 YYDKDF come from the germline V gene (reference sequence). Trimming removed 0 bases from V and 10 bases from J, with 16 bases in between. The CDR3 is CATSRESMGAQEQFF. CDR3 coding DNA: TGTGCCACCAGCAGAGAATCGATGGGGGCTCAAGAGCAGTTCTTC.

This clonotype was counted a few times. CDR3 amino acids: CASSLDSQAGPQHF. The CDR3 DNA is TGTGCCAGCAGTCTAGACAGCCAGGCTGGACCCCAGCATTTT. The J gene is TRBJ1-5, the V gene TRBV12-3 or TRBV12-4, with TRBD1 as a possible D gene (5 bases). The CDR3 loop spans 14 amino acids. The V end was cut by 5 bases, the J end by 10 bases, with 18 bases between.

V is TRBV10-3 and J is TRBJ2-1, with 8 bases lining up with TRBD1. Trimming cost V 4 bases and J 5 bases; bases outside gene matches: 16. Per the germline V gene, CDR1 is ENHRY and CDR2 is SYGVKD. CDR3 length: 18 amino acids. DNA of the CDR3: TGTGCCATCAGTGGGAAGGACAGGGCTCTTCCCCTAGACAATGAGCAGTTCTTC. Its protein is CAISGKDRALPLDNEQFF.

This clonotype has only a few counts. In DNA, the CDR3 is TGCGCCAGCAGGCGCACAGGGAACGACAATCAGCCCCAGCATTTT. This sequence encodes CASRRTGNDNQPQHF. J is TRBJ1-5 and V is TRBV5-1; the D gene is possibly TRBD1 (6 bases). Germline V gene lookup returns CDR1 SGHRS and CDR2 YFSETQ. CDR3 length equals 15 residues. The V end was cut by 5 bases, the J end by 3 bases, with 15 bases between.

This clonotype has more than one count but fewer than ten. The chain is built from TRBV12-3 or TRBV12-4 and TRBJ2-7; D unresolved. V lost 3 bases and J 3 bases, leaving 12 bases between the germline ends. The CDR3 totals 14 residues. The CDR3 reads CASSFGPDNYEQYF. CDR3 DNA sequence: TGTGCCAGCAGTTTTGGTCCAGACAACTACGAGCAGTACTTC.

Many counts were recorded for this clonotype. This chain uses TRBV5-1 with TRBJ2-1; 9 nucleotides match TRBD1. Germline V gene sequence: CDR1 SGHRS, CDR2 YFSETQ. V lost 4 bases and J lost 5; bases outside the gene matches: 7. CDR3 length: 15 amino acids. The CDR3 sequence is CASSTGDRVHNEQFF. Written as DNA, the CDR3 is TGCGCCAGCAGCACTGGGGACAGGGTTCACAATGAGCAGTTCTTC.

This clonotype was detected a few times. The chain couples TRBV18 to TRBJ1-1; no definite D call. The CDR3 sequence is 14 residues long. The germline V gene has CDR1 KGHSH and CDR2 LQKENI. V dropped 1 base and J dropped 8 bases, with 14 bases sitting between them. This CDR3 is CASSPLISGNEAFF. The CDR3 DNA reads as TGTGCCAGCTCACCACTCATCAGTGGGAACGAAGCTTTCTTT.

V usage is TRBV4-1 and J usage is TRBJ2-3; 8 nucleotides match TRBD1. Germline values: CDR1 MGHRA, CDR2 YSYEKL. This CDR3 is built from 21 residues. V lost 1 base to trimming and J lost 2 bases; unmatched junction nucleotides: 20. The CDR3 nucleotides read TGCGCCAGCAGCCAAGGGCCCGACAGGGGTAGGGAGGAGCGGTACACAGATACGCAGTATTTT. This codes for CASSQGPDRGREERYTDTQYF.

This clonotype has just a few counts. The chain's CDR3 is CSVLTGGHEKLFF. In DNA form, the CDR3 reads TGCAGCGTCTTGACAGGGGGCCACGAAAAACTGTTTTTT. The chain joins TRBV29-1 to TRBJ1-4, with 10 nucleotides matching TRBD1. The CDR3 is 13 residues long. From germline, CDR1 is SQVTM and CDR2 ANQGSEA. The V and J ends lost 6 bases and 8 bases, in that order; junction bases with no gene match: 6.

In its sample, this clonotype was seen a few times. The chain recombines TRBV5-1 with TRBJ2-1; unclear D gene. V gave up 2 bases and J gave up 4 bases, with 22 bases separating them. Per germline, CDR1 SGHRS and CDR2 YFSETQ. The CDR3 loop spans 18 amino acids. The CDR3 sequence is CASSFSGPTSLVYNEQFF. The CDR3 nucleotides are TGCGCCAGCAGCTTCTCCGGGCCAACATCCCTGGTGTACAATGAGCAGTTCTTC.

The chain has TRBV9 and TRBJ2-2; 7 bases map to TRBD1. This CDR3 spans 16 amino acids. Germline V gene data show CDR1 as SGDLS and CDR2 as YYNGEE. V lost 3 bases to trimming and J lost 3 bases; unmatched junction nucleotides: 8. CDR3 DNA: TGTGCCAGCAGCGACCGACAGGGCGTAGACACCGGGGAGCTGTTTTTT. Its translation is CASSDRQGVDTGELFF.

This clonotype has more than one count but fewer than ten. V gene TRBV29-1 combines with J gene TRBJ2-2; the D is unclear. Germline V gene sequence: CDR1 SQVTM, CDR2 ANQGSEA. V was trimmed by 7 bases and J by 4 bases, leaving 19 bases between them. The CDR3 sequence is 15 residues long. The CDR3 spells CSAGMGIGGTGELFF. In DNA, the CDR3 is TGCAGCGCAGGAATGGGGATTGGTGGCACCGGGGAGCTGTTTTTT.

The chain is built from TRBV11-2 and TRBJ2-1; D unclear. The CDR3 covers 15 residues. Trimming took 5 bases from V and 7 from J, leaving 18 bases between them. CDR1 SGHAT and CDR2 FQNNGV come from the germline V gene. CDR3 nucleotides: TGTGCCAGCAGCCCTAGTACCCCGCGTTGGAATGAGCAGTTCTTC. The encoded protein is CASSPSTPRWNEQFF.

This clonotype was counted a few times. The V gene is TRBV6-1, the J gene TRBJ2-2, with 11 bases that match TRBD2. This CDR3 comprises 16 residues. Germline assignment: CDR1 MNHNS and CDR2 SASEGT. V trimming: 3 bases; J trimming: 0 bases; junction bases outside the gene matches: 0. CDR3 loop: CASSEGLAANTGELFF. For the CDR3, the DNA is TGTGCCAGCAGTGAGGGACTAGCGGCGAACACCGGGGAGCTGTTTTTT.

The chain links TRBV27 to TRBJ1-1, with D uncertain. The germline V gene encodes CDR1 MNHEY and CDR2 SMNVEV (reference sequence). This CDR3 is built from 12 residues. Trimming cost V 6 bases and J 7 bases, with 12 bases left between them. The CDR3 nucleotides are TGTGCCAGCAGCCGATCGGTAGGTGAAGCTTTCTTT. Translated, it gives CASSRSVGEAFF.

This clonotype was seen a few times. The chain recombines TRBV7-9 with TRBJ2-1; 9 nucleotides align to TRBD2. The CDR3 sequence is 17 residues long. Germline assignment: CDR1 SEHNR and CDR2 FQNEAQ (reference sequence). V shed 4 bases and J 2 bases; nucleotides not matched to a gene: 9. The CDR3 DNA follows: TGTGCCAGCAGCTGGACCGTTAGCGGGAGCGCCTACAATGAGCAGTTCTTC. This translates into CASSWTVSGSAYNEQFF.

This clonotype appeared a few times. This chain links TRBV27 with TRBJ2-1, with D possibly called TRBD1 or TRBD2 (5 bases each). Per the germline V gene, CDR1 is MNHEY and CDR2 is SMNVEV (reference sequence). The CDR3 runs 14 residues. The V end was cut by 0 bases, the J end by 8 bases, with 11 bases between. DNA of the CDR3: TGTGCCAGCAGTTTATCATCCTGGGACCATGAGCAGTTCTTC. This gives the protein CASSLSSWDHEQFF.

CDR3 bases: TGTGCCAGCAGCCACCGTGTAAACGAGCAGTACTTC. It specifies CASSHRVNEQYF. The rearrangement uses TRBV13 and TRBJ2-7; D is ambiguous. The CDR3 contains 12 residues. V was pared by 5 bases and J by 5 bases, with 10 bases between. The germline gives CDR1 PRHDT, CDR2 FYEKMQ (reference sequence).

The rearrangement joins TRBV20-1 to TRBJ2-7; a possible D gene is TRBD2 (6 bases). The CDR3 covers 15 residues. The V end lost 0 bases, the J end lost 1 base, and 13 bases lay between the germline ends. The V gene's germline CDR1 is DFQATT and CDR2 SNEGSKA (reference sequence). CDR3 amino acids: CSAREQRAGSYEQYF. The CDR3 DNA follows: TGCAGTGCTAGAGAACAGAGGGCGGGATCCTACGAGCAGTACTTC.

Many counts were recorded for this clonotype. The V and J genes are TRBV7-7 and TRBJ2-5, with TRBD2 matching 12 bases. CDR1 SSHAT and CDR2 FNYEAQ come from the germline V gene (reference sequence). J lost 4 bases, V lost 4 bases, and 1 base had no gene match. The CDR3 covers 14 residues. CDR3 sequence: CASSWGLAGETQYF. Here the CDR3 DNA reads TGTGCCAGCAGCTGGGGACTAGCGGGAGAGACCCAGTACTTC.

The rearrangement joins TRBV6-2 or TRBV6-3 to TRBJ1-2, with a possible D match to TRBD1 (6 bases). Germline CDR1 reads MNHEY; CDR2 reads SVGEGT. The ends were cut back, 6 bases at V and 5 bases at J, with 13 bases in the middle. This CDR3 has 13 residues. This CDR3 reads CASRPRTVYGYTF. As DNA, the CDR3 is TGTGCCAGCAGACCTCGGACAGTTTATGGCTACACCTTC.

The rearrangement joins TRBV5-1 to TRBJ1-4, with D uncertain. The CDR3 sequence is 15 residues long. V lost 4 bases, J lost 0 bases, and 10 bases lay in between. In germline, CDR1 is SGHRS, CDR2 YFSETQ. CDR3 DNA sequence: TGCGCCAGCAGCGGAAGCGGAGCAACTAATGAAAAACTGTTTTTT. Its protein is CASSGSGATNEKLFF.

The chain combines TRBV6-2 or TRBV6-3 with TRBJ2-7; 7 bases agree with TRBD1. The trim removed 4 bases at V and 3 bases at J, leaving 12 bases unmatched. The CDR3 is 16 amino acids. CDR1 is MNHEY and CDR2 is SVGEGT in the germline V gene. The CDR3 reads CASSLGFRGIVYEQYF. In DNA, the CDR3 is TGTGCCAGCAGTTTAGGTTTCAGGGGGATTGTCTACGAGCAGTACTTC.

The chain is built from TRBV12-3 or TRBV12-4 and TRBJ2-1, with 10 bases matching TRBD2. There are 18 residues in the CDR3. CDR3 nucleotides: TGTGGAACCCTTTTAAGCGGACGAGCGGGAGGGCGGGTAGGTGAGCAGTTCTTC. This gives the protein CGTLLSGRAGGRVGEQFF.

This sequence joins TRBV7-7 and TRBJ2-1, with 8 bases aligning to TRBD2. The CDR3 sequence is 18 residues long. Germline V gene lookup returns CDR1 SSHAT and CDR2 FNYEAQ (reference sequence). V lost 3 bases to trimming and J lost 4 bases; unmatched junction nucleotides: 14. The CDR3 reads CASSLESIAGKVYNEQFF. The CDR3 DNA sequence: TGTGCCAGCAGCTTGGAGTCGATAGCGGGAAAAGTTTACAATGAGCAGTTCTTC.

This chain uses TRBV7-3 with TRBJ2-3; D assignment may be TRBD1 or TRBD2 (6 bases each). CDR1 and CDR2 (germline): SGHTA, FQGTGA. This CDR3 has 16 amino acids. The germline V and J ends were trimmed by 0 bases and 4 bases, with 14 bases remaining between them. Here the CDR3 reads CASSLTSQGGPDTQYF. As DNA, the CDR3 is TGTGCCAGCAGCTTAACGTCACAGGGAGGCCCAGATACGCAGTATTTT.

The CDR3 is CASSLSGGRGGYGYTF. CDR3 DNA: TGTGCCAGCAGCTTAAGCGGGGGCCGTGGAGGGTATGGCTACACCTTC. The chain carries TRBV7-2 and TRBJ1-2, with D perhaps TRBD1 (6 bases). Germline CDR1 is SGHTA and CDR2 is FQGNSA. The V end was cut by 2 bases, the J end by 5 bases, with 18 bases between. The CDR3 extends over 16 amino acids. The full variable domain, with the rest looked up from reference TRBV7-2 and TRBJ1-2, is GAGVSQSPSNKVTEKGKDVELRCDPISGHTALYWYRQSLGQGLEFLIYFQGNSAPDKSGLPSDRFSAERTGGSVSTLTIQRTQQEDSAVYLCASSLSGGRGGYGYTFGSGTRLTVV.

This clonotype was seen repeatedly, ten times or more. This chain connects TRBV12-3 or TRBV12-4 to TRBJ2-1; TRBD2 agrees at 14 bases. The CDR3 is 15 amino acids. V shed 6 bases, J shed 12 bases, and the junction held 10 bases outside the gene matches. The CDR3 bases are TGTGCCAGCAGCCCTTCGGGACTAGCGGGAGAGGGGCAGTTCTTC. As protein: CASSPSGLAGEGQFF.